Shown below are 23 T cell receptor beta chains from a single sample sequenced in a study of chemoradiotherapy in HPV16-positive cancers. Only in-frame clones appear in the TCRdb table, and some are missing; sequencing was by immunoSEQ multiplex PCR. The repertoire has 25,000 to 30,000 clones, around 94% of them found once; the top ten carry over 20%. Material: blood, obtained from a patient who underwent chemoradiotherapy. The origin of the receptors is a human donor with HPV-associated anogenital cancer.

The CDR3 coding sequence is TGTGCCATCAGTGAGGCGACAGGGGTCACAGATACGCAGTATTTT. Its translation is CAISEATGVTDTQYF. V gene TRBV10-3 combines with J gene TRBJ2-3, with 8 bases aligning to TRBD1. The ends lost 2 bases at V and 2 bases at J; junction bases unmatched: 3. CDR3 length equals 15 residues. From germline, CDR1 is ENHRY and CDR2 SYGVKD.

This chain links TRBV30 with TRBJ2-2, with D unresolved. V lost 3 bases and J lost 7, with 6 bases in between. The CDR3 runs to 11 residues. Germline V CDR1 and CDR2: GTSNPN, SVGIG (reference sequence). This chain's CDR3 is CAWRPVGELFF. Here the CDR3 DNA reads TGTGCCTGGAGACCGGTCGGGGAGCTGTTTTTT.

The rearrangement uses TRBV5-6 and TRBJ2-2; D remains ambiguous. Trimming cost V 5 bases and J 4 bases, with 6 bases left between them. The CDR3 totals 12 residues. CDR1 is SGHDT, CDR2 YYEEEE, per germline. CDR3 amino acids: CASRRSTGELFF. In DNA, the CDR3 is TGTGCCAGCAGAAGGAGCACCGGGGAGCTGTTTTTT.

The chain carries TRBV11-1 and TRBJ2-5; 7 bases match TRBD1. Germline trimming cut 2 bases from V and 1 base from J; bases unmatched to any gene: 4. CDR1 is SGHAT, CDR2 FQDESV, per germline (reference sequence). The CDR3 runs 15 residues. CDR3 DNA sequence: TGTGCCAGCAGCTTAACGGCAGGGGGCCAAGAGACCCAGTACTTC. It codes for CASSLTAGGQETQYF.

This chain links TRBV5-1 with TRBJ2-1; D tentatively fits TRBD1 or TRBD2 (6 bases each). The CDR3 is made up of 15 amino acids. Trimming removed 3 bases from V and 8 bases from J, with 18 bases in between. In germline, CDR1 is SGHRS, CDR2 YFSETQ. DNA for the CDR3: TGCGCCAGCAGCTATAGACAGGAGGGTAGGGATGAGCAGTTCTTC. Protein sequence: CASSYRQEGRDEQFF.

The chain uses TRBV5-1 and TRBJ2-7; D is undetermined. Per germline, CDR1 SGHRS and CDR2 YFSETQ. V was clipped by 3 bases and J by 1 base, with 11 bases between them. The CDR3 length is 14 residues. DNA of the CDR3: TGCGCCAGCAGCTCCCAAAGTTGGTCCTACGAGCAGTACTTC. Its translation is CASSSQSWSYEQYF.

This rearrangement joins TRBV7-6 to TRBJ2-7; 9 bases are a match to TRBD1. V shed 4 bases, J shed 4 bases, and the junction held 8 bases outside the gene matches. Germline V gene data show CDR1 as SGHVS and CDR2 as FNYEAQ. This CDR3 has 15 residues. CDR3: CASSSTGGTPYEQYF. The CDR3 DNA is TGTGCCAGCAGCTCGACAGGGGGTACTCCATACGAGCAGTACTTC.

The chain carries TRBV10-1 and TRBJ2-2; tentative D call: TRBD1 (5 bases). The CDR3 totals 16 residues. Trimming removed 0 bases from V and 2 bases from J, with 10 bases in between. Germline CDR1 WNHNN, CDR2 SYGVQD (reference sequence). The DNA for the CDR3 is TGCGCCAGCAGTGAGTCGCTGGGGCGTAACACCGGGGAGCTGTTTTTT. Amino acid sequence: CASSESLGRNTGELFF.

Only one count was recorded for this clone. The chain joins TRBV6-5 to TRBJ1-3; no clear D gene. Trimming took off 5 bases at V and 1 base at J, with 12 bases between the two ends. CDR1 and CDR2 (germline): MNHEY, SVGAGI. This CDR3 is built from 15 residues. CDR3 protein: CASSKVARSGNTIYF. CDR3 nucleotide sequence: TGTGCCAGCAGTAAGGTTGCCCGATCTGGAAACACCATATATTTT.

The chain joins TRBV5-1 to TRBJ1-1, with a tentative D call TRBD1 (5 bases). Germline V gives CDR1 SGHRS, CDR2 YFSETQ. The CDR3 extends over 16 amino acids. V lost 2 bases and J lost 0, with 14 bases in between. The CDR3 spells CASSLNRPNMNTEAFF. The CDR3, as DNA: TGCGCCAGCAGCTTAAACAGGCCCAATATGAACACTGAAGCTTTCTTT.

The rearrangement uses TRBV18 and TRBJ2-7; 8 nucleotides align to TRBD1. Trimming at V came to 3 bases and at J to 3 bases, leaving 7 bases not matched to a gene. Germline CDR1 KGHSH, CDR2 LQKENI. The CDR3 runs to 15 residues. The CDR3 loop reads CASSPTGTGVYEQYF. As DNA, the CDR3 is TGTGCCAGCTCACCCACCGGGACAGGAGTCTACGAGCAGTACTTC.

CDR3 nucleotide sequence: TGTGCCAGCAGTTTATCGTGGGGGTTCATGAACACTGAAGCTTTCTTT. Its translation is CASSLSWGFMNTEAFF. The chain joins TRBV27 to TRBJ1-1, with D possibly TRBD1 on 5 matching bases. Looked up from germline, CDR1 is MNHEY and CDR2 is SMNVEV (reference sequence). The CDR3 has 16 amino acids. V lost 0 bases and J 0 bases, leaving 11 bases between the germline ends.

The CDR3 DNA follows: TGTGCCAGCAGTGATCAGGGGGCGGGAGAGCAGTACTTC. Its translation: CASSDQGAGEQYF. The V and J genes are TRBV2 and TRBJ2-7, with TRBD1 identical over 8 bases. Germline loops: CDR1 SNHLY, CDR2 FYNNEI. Losses at the gene ends were 3 bases for V and 7 bases for J; bases not matched to a gene: 5. The length of the CDR3 is 13 residues. Full variable domain (remainder filled in from reference TRBV2 and TRBJ2-7): EPEVTQTPSHQVTQMGQEVILRCVPISNHLYFYWYRQILGQKVEFLVSFYNNEISEKSEIFDDQFSVERPDGSNFTLKIRSTKLEDSAMYFCASSDQGAGEQYFGPGTRLTVT.

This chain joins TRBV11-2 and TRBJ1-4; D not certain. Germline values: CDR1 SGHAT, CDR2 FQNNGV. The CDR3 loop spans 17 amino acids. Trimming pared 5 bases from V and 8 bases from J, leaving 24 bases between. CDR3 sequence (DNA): TGTGCCAGCAGCCGGCTCATGGTCCCAGGCGGAACGGAAAAACTGTTTTTT. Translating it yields CASSRLMVPGGTEKLFF.

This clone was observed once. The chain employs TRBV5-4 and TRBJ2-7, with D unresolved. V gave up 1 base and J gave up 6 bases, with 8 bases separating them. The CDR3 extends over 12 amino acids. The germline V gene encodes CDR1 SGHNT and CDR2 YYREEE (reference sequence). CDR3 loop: CASSLLLSEQYF. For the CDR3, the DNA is TGTGCCAGCAGCTTGTTATTGTCCGAGCAGTACTTC.

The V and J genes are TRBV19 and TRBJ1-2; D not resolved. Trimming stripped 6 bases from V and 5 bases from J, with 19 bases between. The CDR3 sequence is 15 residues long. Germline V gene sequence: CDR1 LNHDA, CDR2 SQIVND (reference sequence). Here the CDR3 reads CASSPSRTDAYGYTF. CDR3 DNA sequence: TGTGCCAGTAGCCCCTCAAGGACGGATGCGTATGGCTACACCTTC.

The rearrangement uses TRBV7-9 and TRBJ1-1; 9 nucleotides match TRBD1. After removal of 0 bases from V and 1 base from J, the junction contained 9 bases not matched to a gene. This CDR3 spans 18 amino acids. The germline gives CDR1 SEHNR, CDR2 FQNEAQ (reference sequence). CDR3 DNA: TGTGCCAGCAGCTTAGCCGGGACAGGGAATCCATGGAACACTGAAGCTTTCTTT. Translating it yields CASSLAGTGNPWNTEAFF.

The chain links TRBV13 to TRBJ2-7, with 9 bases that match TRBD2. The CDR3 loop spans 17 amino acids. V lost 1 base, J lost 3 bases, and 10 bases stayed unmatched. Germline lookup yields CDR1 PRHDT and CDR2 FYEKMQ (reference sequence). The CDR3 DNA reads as TGTGCCAGCAGCTTAGAGGGTAGCGGGAGTGTTGACTACGAGCAGTACTTC. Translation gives CASSLEGSGSVDYEQYF.

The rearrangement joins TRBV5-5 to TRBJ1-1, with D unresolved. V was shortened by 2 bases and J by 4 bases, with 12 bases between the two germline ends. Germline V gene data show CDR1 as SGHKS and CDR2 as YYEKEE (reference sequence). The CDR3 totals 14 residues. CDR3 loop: CASSFTAVSTEAFF. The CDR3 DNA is TGTGCCAGCAGCTTTACGGCAGTGAGCACTGAAGCTTTCTTT.

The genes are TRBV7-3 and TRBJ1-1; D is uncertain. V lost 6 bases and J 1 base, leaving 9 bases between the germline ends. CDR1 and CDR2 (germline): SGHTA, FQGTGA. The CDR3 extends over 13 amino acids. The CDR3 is CASRANWNTEAFF. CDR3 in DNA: TGTGCCAGCAGGGCCAATTGGAACACTGAAGCTTTCTTT.

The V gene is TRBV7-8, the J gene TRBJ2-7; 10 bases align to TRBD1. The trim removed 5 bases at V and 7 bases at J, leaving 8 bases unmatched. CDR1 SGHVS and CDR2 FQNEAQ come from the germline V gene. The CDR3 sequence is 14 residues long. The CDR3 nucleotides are TGTGCCAGCAGCCCGAGACAGGGGGCGGGGGAGCAGTACTTC. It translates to CASSPRQGAGEQYF.

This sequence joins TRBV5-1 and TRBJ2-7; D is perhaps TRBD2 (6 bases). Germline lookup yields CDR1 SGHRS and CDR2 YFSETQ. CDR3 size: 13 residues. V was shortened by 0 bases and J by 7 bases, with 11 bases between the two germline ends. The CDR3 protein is CASSLAGGWEQYF. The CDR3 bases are TGCGCCAGCAGCTTGGCCGGGGGTTGGGAGCAGTACTTC.

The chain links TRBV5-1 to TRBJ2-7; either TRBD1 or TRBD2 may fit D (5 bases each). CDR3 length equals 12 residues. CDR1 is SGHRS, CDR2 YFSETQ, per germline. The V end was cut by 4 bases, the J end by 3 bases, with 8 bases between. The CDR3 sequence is CASSRDDYEQYF. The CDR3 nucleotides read TGCGCCAGCAGCAGGGACGACTACGAGCAGTACTTC.